What follows are 2 T cell receptor beta chains derived from one specimen sequenced in a study of blood T cell repertoires in COVID-19. Only in-frame clones appear in the TCRdb table, and some are missing; sequencing was by immunoSEQ multiplex PCR. The table has fewer than 400,000 clones, about nine tenths seen once. The sequencing sample was made of PBMCs or T cells enriched from blood (not recorded which). The receptors stem from a man between 25 and 39 years old who had recovered from COVID-19.

The chain uses TRBV12-3 or TRBV12-4 and TRBJ1-2; no definite D call. The CDR3 is 11 amino acids. Trimming removed 5 bases from V and 6 bases from J, with 7 bases in between. This CDR3 is CASSQLDGYTF. CDR3 DNA: TGTGCCAGCAGTCAATTAGATGGCTACACCTTC.

The chain joins TRBV15 to TRBJ1-3; a weak D match, TRBD1 (5 bases). The germline V gene has CDR1 LNHNV and CDR2 YYDKDF (reference sequence). The CDR3 has 17 amino acids. Deletions cut 0 bases from V and 0 bases from J, with 12 bases between. Here the CDR3 DNA reads TGTGCCACCAGCAGAGATGACAGCCTAGGCTCTGGAAACACCATATATTTT. Translating gives CATSRDDSLGSGNTIYF.